Reported below is one TCR beta chain. The data derive from a study of blood T cell repertoires in COVID-19. V was shortened by 9 bases and J by 7 bases, with 18 bases between the two germline ends. In germline, CDR1 is MNHEY, CDR2 SVGAGI. The CDR3 is made up of 14 amino acids. Profiled with immunoSEQ multiplex PCR; TCRdb holds only in-frame clones, not every one. The sample comprises about 200,000 clones, around 84% of which are singletons, and approximately 4.8% rests with the top ten. The sequence was collected from a man aged 45-60 years with acute or convalescent COVID-19. Sequenced sample: peripheral blood. The chain has TRBV6-5 and TRBJ2-2; a possible D gene is TRBD1 (6 bases). The CDR3 loop is CASGGWGQGGELFF. The CDR3 DNA reads TGTGCCAGTGGAGGCTGGGGGCAAGGCGGGGAGCTGTTTTTT.